This paragraph covers one T cell receptor (beta chain) sequence. The antigen is undetermined. This entry comes from a study of T cell responses to AZD1222 COVID-19 vaccine. Turning to the study itself: Analyses pooled second doses at about 4 or about 12 weeks. The study's findings and limits: Mostly white British, mostly female donors; authors suggested clonal diversity may be underestimated. Without day 14 samples, only post-peak T cell repertoires were studied.

TCRdb keeps only in-frame clones here, not all; method: immunoSEQ multiplex PCR. Of roughly 130,000 clones listed, roughly 88% are singletons. The CDR3 contains 12 residues. Trimming removed 0 bases from V and 9 bases from J, with 7 bases in between. The germline V gene encodes CDR1 SNHLY and CDR2 FYNNEI. The receptor comes from an adult in good health. The chain combines TRBV2 with TRBJ2-3; either TRBD1 or TRBD2 may supply D (5 bases each). Sequenced here: peripheral blood, sampled on day 0 of AZD1222 vaccination. The CDR3 loop is CASSEAWGTQYF. The DNA of the CDR3 is TGTGCCAGCAGTGAAGCCTGGGGGACGCAGTATTTT.